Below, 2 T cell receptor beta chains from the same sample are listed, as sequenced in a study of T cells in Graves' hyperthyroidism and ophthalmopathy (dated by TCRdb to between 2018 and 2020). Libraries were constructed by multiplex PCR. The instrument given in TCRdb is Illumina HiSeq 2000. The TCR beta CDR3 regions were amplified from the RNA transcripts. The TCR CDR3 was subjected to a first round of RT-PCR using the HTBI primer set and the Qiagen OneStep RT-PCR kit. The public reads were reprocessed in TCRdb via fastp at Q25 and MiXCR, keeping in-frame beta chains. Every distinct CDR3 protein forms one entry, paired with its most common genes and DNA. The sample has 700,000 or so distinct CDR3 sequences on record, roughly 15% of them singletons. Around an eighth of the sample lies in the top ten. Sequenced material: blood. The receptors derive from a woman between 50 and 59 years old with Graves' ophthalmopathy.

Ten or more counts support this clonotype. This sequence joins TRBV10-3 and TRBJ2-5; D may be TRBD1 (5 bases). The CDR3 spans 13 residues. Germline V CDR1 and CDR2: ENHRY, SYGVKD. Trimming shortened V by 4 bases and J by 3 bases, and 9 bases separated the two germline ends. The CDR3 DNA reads TGTGCCATCAGTGGGACATTAGAAGAGACCCAGTACTTC. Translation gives CAISGTLEETQYF.

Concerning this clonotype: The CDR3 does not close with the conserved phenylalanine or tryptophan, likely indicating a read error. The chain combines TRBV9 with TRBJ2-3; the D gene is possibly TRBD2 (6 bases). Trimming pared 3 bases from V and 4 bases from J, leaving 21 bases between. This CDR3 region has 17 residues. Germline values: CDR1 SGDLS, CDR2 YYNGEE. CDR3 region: CASSARSGGIVPDTQYS. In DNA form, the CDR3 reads TGTGCCAGCAGCGCCCGTAGCGGCGGGATAGTCCCAGATACGCAGTATTCT.